This T cell receptor beta chain was captured in a study of T cells in Graves' hyperthyroidism and ophthalmopathy (dated by TCRdb to between 2018 and 2021). Notes on the research overall: Peripheral blood samples were taken at initial diagnosis, before any treatment was given. To identify TCR V-J signatures that set the groups apart, the researchers used a discovery cohort of about a hundred patients, made up of under 50 with Graves' ophthalmopathy and 55 to 65 with stable Graves' hyperthyroidism. After sampling, hyperthyroidism patients received methimazole starting at 30 mg daily, and ophthalmopathy patients received high-dose intravenous methylprednisolone. An independent validation cohort of under 20 hyperthyroidism patients and approximately 15 patients who later progressed to ophthalmopathy tested prospective prediction of ophthalmopathy. In more than 5 Graves' hyperthyroidism patients, the study also compared T-cell repertoires from thyroid tissue with T-cell repertoires from blood. The 80 to 100 discovery patients were randomly divided into training and test sets at a 7:3 ratio. TCR Vbeta CDR3 sequencing of fewer than 150 peripheral blood samples (43 ophthalmopathy, 70 to 85 hyperthyroidism and approximately 17 progressor patients) is reported in the paper.

Moderately to severely active disease, a Clinical Activity Score of at least 3, a NOSPECS grade of at least 4, and a duration under 3 months were present in ophthalmopathy patients. The study excluded patients with uncontrolled infections, other autoimmune diseases, pregnancy or lactation. Diagnoses were established on the basis of clinical symptoms, serum thyroxine and TRAb, thyroid ultrasound, and orbital computed tomography. PBMCs were isolated from 10 ml of fresh peripheral blood by Ficoll-Paque density gradient centrifugation. Trizol reagent was used to extract total RNA, and RNA quality was then checked on an Agilent 2100 Bioanalyzer. TCR beta CDR3 regions were amplified from RNA transcripts. For the first round of RT-PCR on the TCR CDR3, the HTBI primer set was used together with the Qiagen OneStep RT-PCR kit. The libraries were constructed in a second round of multiplex PCR and then size-selected and purified. Libraries were sequenced paired-end with 100 bp reads on an Illumina HiSeq2000. Under the source paper's analysis protocol: SOAPnuke was used to process the raw data, removing reads that contained adapters or uncalled bases, had a mean Phred below 15, or lacked an exact match to the constant primer or identifier. COPE v1.2.5 was used to merge high-quality paired reads, and clonotypes were defined as unique nucleotide sequences. Clonotypes were aligned to IMGT TRBV, TRBD and TRBJ reference segments using MiTCR v1.1. Only V-J combinations with frequency above 0.0001, covering roughly 99% of repertoires, were analysed. The TCS score was defined as the ratio of F50 (clonal expansion) to E x V (chaos), calculated using BLOSUM62-based TCRdist between CDR3 peptides within each V-J. Welch's t-statistics and random forest reduced several hundred V-J features to about 13, which were used in a naive Bayes classifier (R e1071). TCRdb cleaned the public reads at Q25 with fastp, built clones with MiXCR and kept in-frame beta chains. Records with the same CDR3 protein are collapsed into one entry carrying the most frequent genes and DNA. The V and J calls and clone size are TCRdb's, not the authors'. In all, the sample holds some 490,000 distinct CDR3 sequences, and about 20% of those were seen once. The ten biggest clones cover about half of the sample.

On the study overall, not on this receptor specifically: In validation, the model predicted progression to ophthalmopathy a median of around six months before onset, with about 64% sensitivity and 72.22% specificity. In cross-validation, a model built on a 13 V-J signature told ophthalmopathy apart from stable hyperthyroidism with 85% to 90% sensitivity and about 81% specificity, and in testing the same model reached 80%/75%. Most expanded thyroid clonotypes (frequency above 0.001) were also found in blood, which suggests that blood repertoires may mirror thyroid immune responses. Sample size was not statistically predetermined, and blinding of investigators to group allocation was not performed.

Concerning this clonotype itself: Its antigen is still unknown. No much larger clonotype is one base removed from it; base qualities were not supplied.

The CDR3 spans 15 residues, from the cysteine through the phenylalanine. The CDR3 DNA has 45 bases and is translated from base 1. V is cut by 2 bases and J by 2 bases, and the space between the germline ends is 12 bases. The germline V gene supplies CDR1 MRHNA and CDR2 SNTAGT. Sequenced sample: blood. The sequence derives from a woman in her seventies with Graves' ophthalmopathy. The chain employs TRBV6-4 and TRBJ2-5; no D gene is confidently identified. The CDR3 is CASSDVGCRQETQYF. The DNA sequence is as follows: TGTGCCAGCAGTGACGTGGGGTGTAGGCAAGAGACCCAGTACTTC.